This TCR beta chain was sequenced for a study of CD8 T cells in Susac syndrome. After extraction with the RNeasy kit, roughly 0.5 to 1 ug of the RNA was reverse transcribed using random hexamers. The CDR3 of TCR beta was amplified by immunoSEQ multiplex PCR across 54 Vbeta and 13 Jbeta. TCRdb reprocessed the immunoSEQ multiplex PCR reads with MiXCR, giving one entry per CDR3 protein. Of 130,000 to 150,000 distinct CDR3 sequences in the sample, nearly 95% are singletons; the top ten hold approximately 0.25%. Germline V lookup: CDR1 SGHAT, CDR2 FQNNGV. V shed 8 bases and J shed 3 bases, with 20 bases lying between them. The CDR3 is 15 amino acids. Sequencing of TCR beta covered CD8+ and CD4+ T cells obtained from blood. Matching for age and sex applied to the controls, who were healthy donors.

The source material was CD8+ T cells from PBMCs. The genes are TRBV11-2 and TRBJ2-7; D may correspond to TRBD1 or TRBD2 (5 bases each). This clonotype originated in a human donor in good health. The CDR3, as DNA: TGTGCCAGCCGACGTACCGGGGCCGCCTACTACGAGCAGTACTTC. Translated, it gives CASRRTGAAYYEQYF.